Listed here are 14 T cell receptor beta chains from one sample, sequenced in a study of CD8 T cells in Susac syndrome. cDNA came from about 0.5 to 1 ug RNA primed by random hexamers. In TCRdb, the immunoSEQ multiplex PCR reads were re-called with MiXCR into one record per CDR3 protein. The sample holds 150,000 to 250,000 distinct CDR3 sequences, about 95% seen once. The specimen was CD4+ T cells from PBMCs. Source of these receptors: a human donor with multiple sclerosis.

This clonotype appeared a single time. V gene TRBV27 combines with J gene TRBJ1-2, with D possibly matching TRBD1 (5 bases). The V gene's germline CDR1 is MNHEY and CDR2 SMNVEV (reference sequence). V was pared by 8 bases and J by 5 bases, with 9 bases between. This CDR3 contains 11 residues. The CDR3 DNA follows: TGTGCCAGCCGGGACCATTATGGCTACACCTTC. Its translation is CASRDHYGYTF.

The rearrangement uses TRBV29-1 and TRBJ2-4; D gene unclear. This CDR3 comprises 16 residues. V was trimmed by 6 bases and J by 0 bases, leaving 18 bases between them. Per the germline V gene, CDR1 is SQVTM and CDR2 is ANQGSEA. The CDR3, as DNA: TGCAGCGTCCGCGTATGGCTTCCCCTAGCCAAAAACATTCAGTACTTC. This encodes CSVRVWLPLAKNIQYF.

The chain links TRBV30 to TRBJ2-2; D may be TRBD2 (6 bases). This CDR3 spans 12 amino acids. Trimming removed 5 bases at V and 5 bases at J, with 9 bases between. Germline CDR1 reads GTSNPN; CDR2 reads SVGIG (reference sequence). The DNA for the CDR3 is TGTGCCTGGGGCAGCGGGACCGGGGAGCTGTTTTTT. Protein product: CAWGSGTGELFF.

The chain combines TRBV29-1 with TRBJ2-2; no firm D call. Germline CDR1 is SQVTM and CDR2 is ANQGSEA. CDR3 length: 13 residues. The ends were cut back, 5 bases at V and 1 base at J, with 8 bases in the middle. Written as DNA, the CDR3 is TGCAGCGTTCCTAGGCGGAACACCGGGGAGCTGTTTTTT. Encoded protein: CSVPRRNTGELFF.

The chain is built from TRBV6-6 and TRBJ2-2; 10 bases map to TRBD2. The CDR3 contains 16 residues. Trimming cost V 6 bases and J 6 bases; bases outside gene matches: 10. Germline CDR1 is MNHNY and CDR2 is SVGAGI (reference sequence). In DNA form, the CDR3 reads TGTGCCAGCAGCCCTCCGGGACTAGCGATTGCCGGGGAGCTGTTTTTT. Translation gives CASSPPGLAIAGELFF.

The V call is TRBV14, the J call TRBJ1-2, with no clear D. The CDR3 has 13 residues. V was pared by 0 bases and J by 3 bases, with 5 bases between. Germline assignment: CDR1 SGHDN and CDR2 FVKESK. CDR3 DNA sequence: TGTGCCAGCAGCCAAGATGAGGACTATGGCTACACCTTC. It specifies CASSQDEDYGYTF.

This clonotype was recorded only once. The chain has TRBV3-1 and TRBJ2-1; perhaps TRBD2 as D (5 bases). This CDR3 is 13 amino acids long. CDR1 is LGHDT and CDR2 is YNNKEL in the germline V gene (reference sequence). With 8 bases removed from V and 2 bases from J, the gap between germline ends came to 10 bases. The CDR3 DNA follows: TGTGCCAGCGTTTCCGGGACCTACAATGAGCAGTTCTTC. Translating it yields CASVSGTYNEQFF.

DNA of the CDR3: TGTGCCAGCCTTGACAGTTTTTCGAACACTGAAGCTTTCTTT. Its protein product is CASLDSFSNTEAFF. V gene TRBV3-1 combines with J gene TRBJ1-1; possible D gene TRBD1, 5 bases. Germline V gene lookup returns CDR1 LGHDT and CDR2 YNNKEL (reference sequence). Trimming cost V 8 bases and J 1 base, with 14 bases left between them. This CDR3 spans 14 amino acids.

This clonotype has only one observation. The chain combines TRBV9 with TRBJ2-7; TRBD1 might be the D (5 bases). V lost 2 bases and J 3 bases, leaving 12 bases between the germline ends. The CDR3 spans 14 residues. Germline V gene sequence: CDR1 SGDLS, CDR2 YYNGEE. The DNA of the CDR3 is TGTGCCAGCAGCGTGGCAGGGAATCACTACGAGCAGTACTTC. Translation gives CASSVAGNHYEQYF.

CDR3 DNA: TGTGCCAGCAGGTCCACTTGGTTGGACAATGAGCAGTTCTTC. It encodes CASRSTWLDNEQFF. The genes are TRBV2 and TRBJ2-1; D call uncertain. This CDR3 comprises 14 residues. Germline assignment: CDR1 SNHLY and CDR2 FYNNEI. Trimming shortened V by 6 bases and J by 5 bases, and 14 bases separated the two germline ends.

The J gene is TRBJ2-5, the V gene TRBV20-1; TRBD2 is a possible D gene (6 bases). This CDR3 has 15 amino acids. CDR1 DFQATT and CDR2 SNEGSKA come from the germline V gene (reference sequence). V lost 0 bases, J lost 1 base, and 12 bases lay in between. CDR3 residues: CSARDSGSPQETQYF. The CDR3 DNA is TGCAGTGCTAGAGATTCCGGGAGCCCCCAAGAGACCCAGTACTTC.

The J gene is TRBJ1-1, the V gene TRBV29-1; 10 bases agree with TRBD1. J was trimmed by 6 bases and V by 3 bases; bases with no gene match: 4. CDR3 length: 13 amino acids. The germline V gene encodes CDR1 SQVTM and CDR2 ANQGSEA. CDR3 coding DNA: TGCAGCGTTGACAGGGACAGGGGTTCTGAAGCTTTCTTT. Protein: CSVDRDRGSEAFF.

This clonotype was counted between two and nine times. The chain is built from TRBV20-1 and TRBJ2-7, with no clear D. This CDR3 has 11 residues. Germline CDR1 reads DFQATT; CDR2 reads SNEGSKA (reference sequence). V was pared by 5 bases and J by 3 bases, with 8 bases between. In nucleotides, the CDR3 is TGCAGTGCTGAAACTCTCTACGAGCAGTACTTC. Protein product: CSAETLYEQYF.

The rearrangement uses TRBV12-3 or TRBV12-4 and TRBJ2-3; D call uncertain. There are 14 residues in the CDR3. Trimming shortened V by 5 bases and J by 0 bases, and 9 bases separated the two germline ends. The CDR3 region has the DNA TGTGCCAGCAGTGCAAGAGCTAGCACAGATACGCAGTATTTT. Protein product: CASSARASTDTQYF.